A selection of T cell receptor beta chains follows, all from one sample in a study of Ad26.COV2.S vaccination and SARS-CoV-2 variants. Sequencing used immunoSEQ multiplex PCR; TCRdb keeps in-frame clones, though not all of them. The table includes under 95,000 clones, approximately 82% detected once. The sequencing here drew on peripheral blood, taken after recovery from COVID-19. These receptors all stem from a human donor who had recovered from COVID-19. The conserved cysteine and the conserved F or W are not part of the CDR3 here.

V gene	CDR3 length	J gene	CDR3 protein
TRBV20-1	10	TRBJ1-2	SASPQTYGYT
TRBV24-1	14	TRBJ1-1	ATSDLGPIKNTEAF
TRBV9	16	TRBJ1-4	ASSVAPRSGTGDEKLF
TRBV27	16	TRBJ2-5	ASSLSGFLGQTQETQY
TRBV10-1	11	TRBJ1-1	ASSVSANTEAF
TRBV18	14	TRBJ2-1	ASSPTSVRENNEQF
TRBV6-5	12	TRBJ1-1	ASSYSRVTAEAF
TRBV9	11	TRBJ1-1	ASSVAANTEAF
TRBV6-5	12	TRBJ2-5	ASSYGQEAETQY
TRBV20-1	8	TRBJ2-1	SASWNEQF
TRBV4-3	12	TRBJ2-7	ASSPSGSPHEQY
TRBV27	13	TRBJ2-2	ASSADRGRAGELF
TRBV29-1	13	TRBJ2-1	SVDDWLAANNEQF
TRBV28	12	TRBJ2-7	ASSRTSGKNEQY
TRBV6-5	13	TRBJ2-1	ASSLGWGDHNEQF
TRBV7-2	12	TRBJ2-7	ASSSTPSSGALY
TRBV5-5	15	TRBJ2-4	ASAKDSRPLAKNIQY
TRBV12-3/TRBV12-4	10	TRBJ2-1	ASSPGLGEQF